This T cell receptor (beta chain) came from a study of tumor-infiltrating lymphocytes in primary liver carcinoma. Across the study: Both sexes were represented among patients, who were 30 to 69 years old. Study-wide findings and caveats: It was observed that only about 7.5-25% of the top clones appeared in every one of the five tumor regions.

The germline gives CDR1 SGHAT, CDR2 FQNNGV. This CDR3 comprises 17 residues. With regard to this clonotype: The target antigen is unknown. At one end, the junction sequence differs from germline, possibly due to a read error.

The approximately 20-31 mg bulk tissue piece was not sorted before simultaneous RNA and DNA extraction. Patients had chronic HBV infection and were treatment-naive. TCR beta cDNA was made from roughly 500 ng total RNA with a constant-region primer. For TCR beta, libraries were produced by three nested multiplex PCR rounds using slightly modified ARM-PCR. The first two PCR rounds used TRBV1-TRBV30 forward primers with a C-beta reverse primer, around 10 cycles each. TCRdb called the multiplex PCR reads again in MiXCR, with one record for every CDR3 protein. The sample consists of just under 55,000 distinct CDR3 sequences, 70% to 75% of them appearing once.

The chain combines TRBV11-2 with TRBJ2-2, with TRBD1 matching over 8 bases. The specimen sequenced was liver tumor tissue from sampling region 2. Subset specified: tumor region T2, inferior pole. The sequence derives from a man in his forties or fifties with primary liver carcinoma and hepatitis B virus infection. CDR3 sequence (DNA): TGTGCCAGCAGCTTTGATCTGGACAGGGTCGACACCGGGGAGCTGTCTTTT. It is translated as CASSFDLDRVDTGELSF.